The T cell receptor (beta chain) under discussion was sequenced for a study of shared clonotypes between healthy human individuals. This table comes from immunoSEQ multiplex PCR, and its TCRdb copy is limited to in-frame clones, with some not included. This sample has 1.5 million to 2.5 million clones, with approximately 94% found just once. Unmatched junction bases numbered 3, after V lost 1 base and J lost 1 base. Germline V gene lookup returns CDR1 LGHNT and CDR2 FRNRAP. The CDR3 has 16 residues. CD45RO-negative CD8 cells positively selected for CCR7 made up the naive population, which excluded terminally differentiated effector memory CD45RA+ cells.

This receptor was taken from a man between 18 and 29 years old in good health. Material for sequencing was naive CD8+ T cells sorted from blood. The chain carries TRBV12-5 and TRBJ2-5; TRBD1 aligns across 10 bases. DNA of the CDR3: TGTGCTAGTGGTTTGGGGGACAGGGGCTTCCAAGAGACCCAGTACTTC. It yields the protein CASGLGDRGFQETQYF.